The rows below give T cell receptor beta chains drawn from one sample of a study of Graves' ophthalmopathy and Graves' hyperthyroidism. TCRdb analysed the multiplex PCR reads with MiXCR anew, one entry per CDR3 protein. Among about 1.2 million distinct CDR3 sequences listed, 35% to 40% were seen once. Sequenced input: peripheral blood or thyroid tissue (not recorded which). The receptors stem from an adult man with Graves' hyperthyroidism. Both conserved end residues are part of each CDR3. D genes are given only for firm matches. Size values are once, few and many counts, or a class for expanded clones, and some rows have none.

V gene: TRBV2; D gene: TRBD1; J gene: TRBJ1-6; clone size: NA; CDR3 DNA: TGTGCCAGCAGTGTTGGGACAGGTAATTCACCCCTCCACTTT; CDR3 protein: CASSVGTGNSPLHF
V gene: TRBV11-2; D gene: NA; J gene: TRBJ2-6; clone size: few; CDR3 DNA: TGTGCCAGCAGCTTAAGGCCCAATAGGAGGGGGTTCAACTCTGGGGCCAACGTCCTGACTTTC; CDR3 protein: CASSLRPNRRGFNSGANVLTF
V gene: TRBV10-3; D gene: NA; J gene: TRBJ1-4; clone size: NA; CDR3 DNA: TGTGCCAGCAATCTGCAGCGGGTAGGAGAAAAACTGTTTTTT; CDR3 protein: CASNLQRVGEKLFF
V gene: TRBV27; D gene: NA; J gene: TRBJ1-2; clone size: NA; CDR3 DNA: TGTGCCAGCAGTTTATCCCGCAGAAGCCCCTATGGCTACACCTTC; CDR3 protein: CASSLSRRSPYGYTF
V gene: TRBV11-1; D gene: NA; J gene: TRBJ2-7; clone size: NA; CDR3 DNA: TGTGCCAGCAGCTCTCCCTATAGCGGAACACCCTACGAGCAGTACTTC; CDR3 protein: CASSSPYSGTPYEQYF
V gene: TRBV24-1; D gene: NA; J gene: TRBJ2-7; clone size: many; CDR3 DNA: TGTGCCACCAGTGATTTTGGGGGAGCGAGGCAGTACTTC; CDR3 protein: CATSDFGGARQYF
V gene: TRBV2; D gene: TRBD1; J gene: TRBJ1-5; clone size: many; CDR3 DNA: TGTGCCAGCAGTGAACAGACAGGGACGGCCGGGCATTTT; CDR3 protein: CASSEQTGTAGHF
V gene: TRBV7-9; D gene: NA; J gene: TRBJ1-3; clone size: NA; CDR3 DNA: TGTGCCAGCAGCTTTGAAGACTCTGGAAACACCATATATTTT; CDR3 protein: CASSFEDSGNTIYF
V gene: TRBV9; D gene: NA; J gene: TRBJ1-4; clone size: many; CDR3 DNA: TGTGCCAGCAGCGCAACTAATGAAAAACTGTTTTTT; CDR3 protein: CASSATNEKLFF
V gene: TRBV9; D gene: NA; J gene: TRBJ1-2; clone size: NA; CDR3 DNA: TGTGCCAGCAGCGTAGCCGGGGACGGGGGTGGCTACACCTTC; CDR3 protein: CASSVAGDGGGYTF
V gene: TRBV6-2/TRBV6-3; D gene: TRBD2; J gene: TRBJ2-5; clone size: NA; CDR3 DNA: TGTGCCAGCAGGAGGACATCCAGCGGGGGGGCGGAGACCCAGTACTTC; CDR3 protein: CASRRTSSGGAETQYF
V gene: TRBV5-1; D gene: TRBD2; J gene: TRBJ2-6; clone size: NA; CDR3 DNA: TGCGCCAGCAGGCAGTGGAGCGGGAGGTCCTCTGGGGCCAACGCCCTGACTTTC; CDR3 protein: CASRQWSGRSSGANALTF
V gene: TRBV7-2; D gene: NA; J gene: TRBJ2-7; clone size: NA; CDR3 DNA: TGTGCCGGCAGCTCTAGGGCCCTTAGCTCCTACGAGCAGTACTTC; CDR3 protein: CAGSSRALSSYEQYF
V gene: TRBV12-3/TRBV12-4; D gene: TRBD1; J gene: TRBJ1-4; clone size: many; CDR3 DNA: TGTGCCAGCAGCGCCGAGGCAGGGGGGGAAAAACTGTTTTTT; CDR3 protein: CASSAEAGGEKLFF
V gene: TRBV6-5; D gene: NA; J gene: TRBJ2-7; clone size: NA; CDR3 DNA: TGTGCCAGCAGTTACTCAGGTCTAAGGGGGAACTCCTACGAGCAGTACTTC; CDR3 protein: CASSYSGLRGNSYEQYF
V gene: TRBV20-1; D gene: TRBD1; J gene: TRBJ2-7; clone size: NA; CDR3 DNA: TGCAGTGCGGGACAGGGGATCTATGGCTACGAGCAGTACTTC; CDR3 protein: CSAGQGIYGYEQYF
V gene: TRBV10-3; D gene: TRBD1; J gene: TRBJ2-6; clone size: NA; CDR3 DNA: TGTGCCATCAGTGGGGCCACAGGGGGCAACGTCCTGACTTTC; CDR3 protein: CAISGATGGNVLTF
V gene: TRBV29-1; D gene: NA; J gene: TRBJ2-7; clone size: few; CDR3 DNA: TGCAGCATTGAAGATAACGAGGCCGAGCAGTACTTC; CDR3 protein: CSIEDNEAEQYF
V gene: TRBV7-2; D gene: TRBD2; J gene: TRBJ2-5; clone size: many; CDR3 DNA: TGTGCCAGCAGCCCCGTGGGACTAGCGGGGGGAGGGACCCAGTACTTC; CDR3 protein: CASSPVGLAGGGTQYF
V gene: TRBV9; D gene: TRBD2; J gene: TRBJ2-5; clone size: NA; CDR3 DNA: TGTGCCAGCATGCTAATCCAGCGGGAGGGTGAGACCCAGTACTTC; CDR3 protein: CASMLIQREGETQYF
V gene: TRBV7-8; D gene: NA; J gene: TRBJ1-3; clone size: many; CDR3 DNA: TGTGCCAGCAGCTTAGAGCACGGACTCTCTGGAAACACCATATATTTT; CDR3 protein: CASSLEHGLSGNTIYF
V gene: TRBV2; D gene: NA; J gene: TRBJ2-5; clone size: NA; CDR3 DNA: TGTGCCAGCAGTTATTTAGCTGTTGTCGAGACCCAGTACTTC; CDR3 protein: CASSYLAVVETQYF
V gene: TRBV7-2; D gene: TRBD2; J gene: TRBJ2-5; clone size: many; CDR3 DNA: TGTGCCAGCAGCCCCCGAGGGATCGGGGGGGGGACCCAGTACTTC; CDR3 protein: CASSPRGIGGGTQYF
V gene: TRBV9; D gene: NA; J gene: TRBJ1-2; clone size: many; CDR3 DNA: TGTGCCAGCAGCGTAGAACCCGAGACTAACTATGGCTACACCTTC; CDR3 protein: CASSVEPETNYGYTF
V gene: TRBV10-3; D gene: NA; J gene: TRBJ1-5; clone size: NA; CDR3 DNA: TGTGCCATCAGTGAGTCGGGGGTTACGAGCAATCAGCCCCAGCATTTT; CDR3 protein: CAISESGVTSNQPQHF
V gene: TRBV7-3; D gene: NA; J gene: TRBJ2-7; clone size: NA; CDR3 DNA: TGTGCCAGCAGCTCGAGACGAACCTACGAGCAGTACTTC; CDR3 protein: CASSSRRTYEQYF
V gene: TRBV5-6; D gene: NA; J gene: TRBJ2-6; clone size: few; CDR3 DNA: TGTGCCAGCAGCCATGGGGGGACTGGGGCCAACGTCCTGACTTTC; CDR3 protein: CASSHGGTGANVLTF
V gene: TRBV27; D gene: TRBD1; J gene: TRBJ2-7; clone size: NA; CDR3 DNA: TGTGCCAGCAGAGGGACAGGGGCGACCTACGAGCAGTACTTC; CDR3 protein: CASRGTGATYEQYF
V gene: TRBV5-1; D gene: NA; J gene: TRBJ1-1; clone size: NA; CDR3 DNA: TGCGCCAGCAGCTTCACAGGGATGGGGGGGTACACTGAAGCTTTCTTT; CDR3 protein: CASSFTGMGGYTEAFF
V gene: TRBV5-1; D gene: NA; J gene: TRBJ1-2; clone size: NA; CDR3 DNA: TGCGCCAGCAGCAAGGACAGCAACTTTGGCTACACCTTC; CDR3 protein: CASSKDSNFGYTF
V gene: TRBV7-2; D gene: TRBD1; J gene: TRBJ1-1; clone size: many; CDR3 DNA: TGTGCCAGCAGCTTAGTGGAGGGGGCAGCTGAAGCTTTCTTT; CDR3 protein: CASSLVEGAAEAFF
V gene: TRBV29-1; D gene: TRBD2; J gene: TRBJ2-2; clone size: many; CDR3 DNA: TGCAGCGTTGAAGGACTAGCTCGCACCGGGGAGCTGTTTTTT; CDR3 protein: CSVEGLARTGELFF
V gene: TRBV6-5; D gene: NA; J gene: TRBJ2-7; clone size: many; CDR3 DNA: TGTGCCAGCAGGAATAAGTACGAGCAGTACTTC; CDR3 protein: CASRNKYEQYF
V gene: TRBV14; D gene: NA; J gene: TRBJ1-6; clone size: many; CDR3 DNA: TGTGCCAGCAGCATGAACCTCATGGGGTATTCACCCCTCCACTTT; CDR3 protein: CASSMNLMGYSPLHF
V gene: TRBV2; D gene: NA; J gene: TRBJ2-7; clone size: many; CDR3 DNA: TGTGCCAGCAGTGAACGGACAGTGTACGAGCAGTACTTC; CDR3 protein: CASSERTVYEQYF
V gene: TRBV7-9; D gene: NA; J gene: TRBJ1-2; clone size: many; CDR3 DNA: TGTGCCAGCAGCTTAGCGATCTCAGGCTATGGCTACACCTTC; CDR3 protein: CASSLAISGYGYTF
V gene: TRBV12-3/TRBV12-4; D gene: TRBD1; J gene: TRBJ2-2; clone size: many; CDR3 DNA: TGTGCCAGCAGCCCGGGACAGGTCGATACCGGGGAGCTGTTTTTT; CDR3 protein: CASSPGQVDTGELFF
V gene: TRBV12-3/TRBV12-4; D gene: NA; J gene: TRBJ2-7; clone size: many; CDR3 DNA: TGTGCCAGCGGCGTGTCCCTGGCTGAGCAGTACTTC; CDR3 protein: CASGVSLAEQYF
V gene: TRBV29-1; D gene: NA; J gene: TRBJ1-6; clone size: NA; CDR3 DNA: TGCAGCGTTAACTCCCTACGTCCAACCCCCATCGCAAATTCACCCCTCCACTTT; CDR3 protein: CSVNSLRPTPIANSPLHF
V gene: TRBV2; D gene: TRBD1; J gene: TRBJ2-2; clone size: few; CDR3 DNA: TGTGCCAGCAGTACGGGACAGATGAACACCGGGGAGCTGTTTTTT; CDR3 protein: CASSTGQMNTGELFF
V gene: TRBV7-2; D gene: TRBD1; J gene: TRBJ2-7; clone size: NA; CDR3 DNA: TGTGCCAGCAGCCGGCGGACAGGGAGGCTGGGCTACGAGCAGTACTTC; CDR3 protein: CASSRRTGRLGYEQYF
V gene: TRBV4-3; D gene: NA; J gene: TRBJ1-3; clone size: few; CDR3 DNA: TGCGCCAGCAGCCATTCCGGCACAGGGACTGGAAACACCATATATTTT; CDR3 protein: CASSHSGTGTGNTIYF
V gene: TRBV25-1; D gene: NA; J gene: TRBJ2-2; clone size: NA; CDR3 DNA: TGTGCCAGCCGTTTTGCGGGGCTGACCGGGGAGCTGTTTTTT; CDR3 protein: CASRFAGLTGELFF
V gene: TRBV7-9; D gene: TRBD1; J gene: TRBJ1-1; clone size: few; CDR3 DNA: TGTGCCTGGAGTGCGGGACAGCTGAACACTGAAGCTTTCTTT; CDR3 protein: CAWSAGQLNTEAFF
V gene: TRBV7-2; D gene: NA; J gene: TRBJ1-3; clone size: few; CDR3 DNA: TGTGCCAGCAGCCAGTGCACAGGAGACTCTGGAAACACCATATATTTT; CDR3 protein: CASSQCTGDSGNTIYF
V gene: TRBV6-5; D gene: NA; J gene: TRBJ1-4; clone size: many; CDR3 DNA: TGTGCCAGCAGTTACTACAGCAGCGAAAAACTGTTTTTT; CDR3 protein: CASSYYSSEKLFF
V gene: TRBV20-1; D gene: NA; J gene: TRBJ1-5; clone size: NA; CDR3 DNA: TGCAGTGCTAGTTTCGCGGGGGGGGGGGATCAGCCCCAGCATTTT; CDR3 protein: CSASFAGGGDQPQHF
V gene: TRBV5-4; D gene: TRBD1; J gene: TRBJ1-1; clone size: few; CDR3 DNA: TGTGCCAGCAGCGCGCCGGGACAGACGAAATTGAACACTGAAGCTTTCTTT; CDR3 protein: CASSAPGQTKLNTEAFF
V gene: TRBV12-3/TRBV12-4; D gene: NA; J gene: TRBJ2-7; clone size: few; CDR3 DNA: TGTGCCACCTCCCCGGAAGGGATCTACGAGCAGTACTTC; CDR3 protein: CATSPEGIYEQYF
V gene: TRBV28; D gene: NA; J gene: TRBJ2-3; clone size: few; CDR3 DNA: TGTGCCAGCAGTGAATATTCCGCAGATACGCAGTATTTT; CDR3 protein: CASSEYSADTQYF
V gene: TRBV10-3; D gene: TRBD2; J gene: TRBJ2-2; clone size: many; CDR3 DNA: TGTGCCATCGGGGGGGGAGCCGGGGAGCTGTTTTTT; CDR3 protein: CAIGGGAGELFF